This T cell receptor (beta chain) was sequenced during a study of CD8+CD57+ T cells in acquired aplastic anemia. The TCR beta profiling, which covered VDJ combination and CDR3 sequence, was carried out using genomic DNA as the template. TCRdb reprocessed the reads via MiXCR and lists one record per CDR3 protein. The sample lists some 120,000 distinct CDR3 sequences, about half seen once, with 2% to 3% in the top ten. CDR1 is LNHNV, CDR2 YYDKDF, per germline (reference sequence). The CDR3 extends over 16 amino acids. Trimming stripped 3 bases from V and 0 bases from J, with 14 bases between. This clonotype showed up many times.

The sequenced material came from sorted CD4+, CD8+, or CD8+CD57+ T cells (not recorded which) from PBMCs. The chain is built from TRBV15 and TRBJ1-2; maybe TRBD1 (6 bases). This TCR was recovered from a human donor in good health, serving as a control. The chain's CDR3 is CATSRDPGATNYGYTF. Here the CDR3 DNA reads TGTGCCACCAGCAGGGACCCGGGGGCGACTAACTATGGCTACACCTTC.